The 9 T cell receptor beta chains listed next were all sequenced from one sample in a study of T-cell reconstitution after alpha-beta-depleted transplantation in children (dated by TCRdb to about 2016). The library was built by means of PCR. Sequencing instrument: Illumina HiSeq 2500. To normalize quantification of the TCRbeta repertoire, the TCR libraries were built with molecular barcoding that relied on unique molecular identifiers. TCRdb trimmed public reads at Q25 via fastp, called clones via MiXCR and kept in-frame beta chains. Every entry covers one CDR3 protein and lists the most common genes and DNA from its rows. The sample table records more than 550,000 distinct CDR3 sequences; about 11% of these occur just once. Jointly, the top ten make up about 4% of the sample. Material: PBMCs from the stem cell graft donor, obtained from the stem cell graft. The receptors come from a human donor who donated a stem cell graft to a child with acute myeloid leukemia.

This clonotype was detected only a few times. The chain combines TRBV7-8 with TRBJ2-5, with 8 bases matching TRBD2. The CDR3 contains 15 residues. Germline V CDR1 and CDR2: SGHVS, FQNEAQ. Unmatched junction bases numbered 4, after V lost 2 bases and J lost 2 bases. This CDR3 reads CASSLREGIQETQYF. CDR3 sequence (DNA): TGTGCCAGCAGCTTACGGGAGGGGATTCAAGAGACCCAGTACTTC. Together with reference TRBV7-8 and TRBJ2-5, the CDR3 gives the full variable domain: GAGVSQSPRYKVAKRGQDVALRCDPISGHVSLFWYQQALGQGPEFLTYFQNEAQLDKSGLPSDRFFAERPEGSVSTLKIQRTQQEDSAVYLCASSLREGIQETQYFGPGTRLLVL.

The CDR3 bases are TGTGCCAGCACTCAAGGGGTGAACACTGAAGCTTTCTTT. Protein sequence: CASTQGVNTEAFF. This chain links TRBV6-1 with TRBJ1-1; weak D call: TRBD1 (5 bases). The CDR3 spans 13 residues. CDR1 is MNHNS and CDR2 is SASEGT in the germline V gene. V shed 7 bases and J shed 0 bases, with 9 bases lying between them.

This clonotype has more than one count but fewer than ten. V and J are TRBV29-1 and TRBJ2-5, with a weak D call TRBD2 (5 bases). V lost 3 bases to trimming and J lost 1 base, with 15 bases between them. Looked up from germline, CDR1 is SQVTM and CDR2 is ANQGSEA. This CDR3 contains 15 residues. This chain's CDR3 is CSVEGSSGVQETQYF. The CDR3 DNA is TGCAGCGTTGAGGGGTCCTCCGGGGTCCAAGAGACCCAGTACTTC.

This clonotype appeared a few times. The CDR3 reads CASSLEDRSYEQYF. The CDR3 DNA reads TGCGCCAGCAGCTTGGAGGACAGGTCCTACGAGCAGTACTTC. The chain is built from TRBV5-1 and TRBJ2-7, with 7 bases identical to TRBD1. J gave up 1 base and V 0 bases, and 1 base lay outside the gene matches. Germline V gene data show CDR1 as SGHRS and CDR2 as YFSETQ. CDR3 length: 14 amino acids.

V is TRBV5-1 and J is TRBJ1-1; weak D call: TRBD1 (5 bases). The CDR3 loop spans 15 amino acids. Germline V lookup: CDR1 SGHRS, CDR2 YFSETQ. Trimming left V 4 bases short and J 1 base short, with 14 bases between. The CDR3 reads CASSEPGGGNTEAFF. CDR3 sequence (DNA): TGCGCCAGCAGCGAACCTGGGGGTGGGAACACTGAAGCTTTCTTT.

The sample holds a few counts of this clonotype. The V and J genes are TRBV5-1 and TRBJ2-1; no clear D gene. From germline, CDR1 is SGHRS and CDR2 YFSETQ. The CDR3 is 14 amino acids. V was shortened by 7 bases and J by 6 bases, with 17 bases between the two germline ends. The CDR3, as DNA: TGCGCCAGCGGAATTTCCGGCGTAGCCAATGAGCAGTTCTTC. It is translated as CASGISGVANEQFF.

This clonotype has a handful of counts. J is TRBJ2-7 and V is TRBV7-6; D uncertain. CDR3 length equals 16 residues. V lost 4 bases to trimming and J lost 4 bases, with 20 bases between them. Germline CDR1 reads SGHVS; CDR2 reads FNYEAQ. In DNA, the CDR3 is TGTGCCAGCAGCTCCCGACTGTCTAAAAGCCCTTACGAGCAGTACTTC. Its translation: CASSSRLSKSPYEQYF.

In its sample, this clonotype was seen a few times. DNA for the CDR3: TGCGCCAGCAGCCAAGGAGCCCAGGATTATGGCTACACCTTC. It specifies CASSQGAQDYGYTF. The chain has TRBV4-3 and TRBJ1-2; D not certain. V was pared by 1 base and J by 5 bases, with 11 bases between. Germline V gene data show CDR1 as LGHNA and CDR2 as YSLEER. The CDR3 covers 14 residues.

This clonotype has a handful of counts. V gene TRBV12-3 or TRBV12-4 combines with J gene TRBJ2-6; D is undetermined. Trimming left V 4 bases short and J 0 bases short, with 10 bases between. The CDR3 sequence is 16 residues long. CDR3 bases: TGTGCCAGCAGTTCCCGACTGTCCTCTGGGGCCAACGTCCTGACTTTC. Residues: CASSSRLSSGANVLTF.